The next 28 T cell receptor beta chains were all read from a single sample in a study of blood T cell repertoires in COVID-19. The repertoire was sequenced with immunoSEQ multiplex PCR; TCRdb's copy has only in-frame clones and lacks some. The repertoire has hundreds of thousands of clones, 70% to 90% of them found once; the top ten carry around 3%. The sequencing sample was made of peripheral blood. The receptors stem from a man younger than 35 with active or convalescent COVID-19.

This clone was counted a single time. The chain carries TRBV19 and TRBJ2-2; 8 positions match TRBD2. Germline V gene sequence: CDR1 LNHDA, CDR2 SQIVND (reference sequence). The CDR3 spans 17 residues. Trimming cost V 5 bases and J 4 bases; bases outside gene matches: 12. The CDR3: CASSGERESSGTGELFF. CDR3 sequence (DNA): TGTGCCAGTAGTGGCGAGCGGGAGTCGTCGGGCACCGGGGAGCTGTTTTTT.

The chain combines TRBV30 with TRBJ1-1; 8 bases are shared with TRBD1. V was pared by 7 bases and J by 3 bases, with 7 bases of the junction left unmatched. CDR1 GTSNPN and CDR2 SVGIG come from the germline V gene (reference sequence). This CDR3 region has 13 residues. The CDR3 bases are TGTGCCTACTCGGACAGGGCTGACACTGAAGCTTTCTTT. Translating gives CAYSDRADTEAFF.

The V call is TRBV6-6, the J call TRBJ2-7; D is possibly TRBD1 (6 bases). Germline V gives CDR1 MNHNY, CDR2 SVGAGI (reference sequence). V dropped 5 bases and J dropped 2 bases, with 10 bases sitting between them. The CDR3 has 13 residues. The CDR3 spells CASSLDRTYEQYF. The DNA of the CDR3 is TGTGCCAGCAGTCTTGACAGGACCTACGAGCAGTACTTC.

This sequence joins TRBV5-1 and TRBJ2-7; the match to TRBD2 covers 12 bases. The V segment lost 1 base and the J segment 2 bases; nucleotides outside the gene matches: 1. CDR3 length: 15 amino acids. Germline V CDR1 and CDR2: SGHRS, YFSETQ. The CDR3 bases are TGCGCCAGCAGCTTGTGGACTAGCGGGACCTACGAGCAGTACTTC. As protein: CASSLWTSGTYEQYF. Together with reference TRBV5-1 and TRBJ2-7, the CDR3 gives the full variable domain: KAGVTQTPRYLIKTRGQQVTLSCSPISGHRSVSWYQQTPGQGLQFLFEYFSETQRNKGNFPGRFSGRQFSNSRSEMNVSTLELGDSALYLCASSLWTSGTYEQYFGPGTRLTVT.

This chain connects TRBV24-1 to TRBJ2-1; D gene uncertain. The CDR3 spans 12 residues. V was clipped by 2 bases and J by 12 bases, with 10 bases between them. CDR1 is KGHDR, CDR2 SFDVKD, per germline. The DNA of the CDR3 is TGTGCCACCAGTGATTCCGGAGAAGGGCAGTTCTTC. It is translated as CATSDSGEGQFF.

This clone came up a few times. The CDR3 nucleotides read TGTGCCAGCAGCTTGGCCGGGGGGACCTCTGGAAACACCATATATTTT. Encoded protein: CASSLAGGTSGNTIYF. The chain recombines TRBV5-4 with TRBJ1-3; D may be TRBD1 (5 bases). Trimming stripped 0 bases from V and 0 bases from J, with 10 bases between. The CDR3 has 16 amino acids. Germline lookup yields CDR1 SGHNT and CDR2 YYREEE (reference sequence).

V and J are TRBV20-1 and TRBJ2-7; D unresolved. In germline, CDR1 is DFQATT, CDR2 SNEGSKA (reference sequence). V lost 3 bases, J lost 2 bases, and 8 bases lay in between. There are 12 residues in the CDR3. This CDR3 is CSASQKTYEQYF. The CDR3 DNA is TGCAGTGCTAGTCAGAAAACCTACGAGCAGTACTTC.

The J gene is TRBJ1-3, the V gene TRBV5-8; weak D call: TRBD1 (5 bases). The germline V gene has CDR1 SGHTS and CDR2 YDEGEE. V was cut by 0 bases and J by 2 bases, with 9 bases left in between. This CDR3 has 15 residues. CDR3 sequence: CASSLDLRAGNTIYF. The CDR3 DNA follows: TGTGCCAGCAGCTTGGACCTCAGGGCTGGAAACACCATATATTTT.

Written as DNA, the CDR3 is TGTGCCAGCAGCTTAAGCGGGGTGAGGACTGAAGCTTTCTTT. Its translation is CASSLSGVRTEAFF. V usage is TRBV7-2 and J usage is TRBJ1-1; D gene uncertain. This CDR3 has 14 amino acids. V lost 2 bases and J lost 5, with 12 bases in between. Germline loops: CDR1 SGHTA, CDR2 FQGNSA.

The V gene is TRBV7-3, the J gene TRBJ1-6; TRBD1 might be the D (5 bases). The germline CDR1 and CDR2 sequences are SGHTA and FQGTGA. This CDR3 comprises 15 residues. Trimming left V 1 base short and J 6 bases short, with 10 bases between. The DNA for the CDR3 is TGTGCCAGCAGCTTAATAGCAGGGTCTAATTCACCCCTCCACTTT. This translates into CASSLIAGSNSPLHF.

This chain connects TRBV13 to TRBJ2-3, with 7 bases that match TRBD2. Germline CDR1 and CDR2: PRHDT and FYEKMQ (reference sequence). The CDR3 contains 14 residues. V lost 6 bases, J lost 7 bases, and 10 bases stayed unmatched. For the CDR3, the DNA is TGTGCCAGCAGTTCGCCCGGGACTACCCATACGCAGTATTTT. Its translation is CASSSPGTTHTQYF.

The gene calls are TRBV21-1 and TRBJ1-1. TRBV21-1 is classified as a pseudogene. The CDR3 contains 15 residues. For the CDR3, the DNA is TGTGCCAGCCCCCCGACTGGCAGCCACTTAAACGAAGCTTTCTTT. This sequence encodes CASPPTGSHLNEAFF.

The genes are TRBV27 and TRBJ2-6; D perhaps matches TRBD1 (5 bases). The V end was cut by 2 bases, the J end by 0 bases, with 8 bases between. Germline-derived CDR1 and CDR2 are MNHEY and SMNVEV (reference sequence). The CDR3 consists of 16 residues. DNA of the CDR3: TGTGCCAGCAGTTTAGACAGACCCTCTGGGGCCAACGTCCTGACTTTC. Protein: CASSLDRPSGANVLTF.

The genes are TRBV7-8 and TRBJ2-5, with TRBD2 matching 8 bases. Germline CDR1 reads SGHVS; CDR2 reads FQNEAQ. The CDR3 runs to 16 residues. V was pared by 0 bases and J by 5 bases, with 8 bases of the junction left unmatched. The CDR3 region is CASSLALPGGMETQYF. In DNA, the CDR3 is TGTGCCAGCAGCTTAGCTCTACCGGGAGGGATGGAGACCCAGTACTTC.

This chain links TRBV9 with TRBJ2-3; 8 nucleotides line up with TRBD2. The J segment lost 2 bases and the V segment lost 0 bases, leaving 5 bases of the junction unmatched. There are 16 residues in the CDR3. From germline, CDR1 is SGDLS and CDR2 YYNGEE. The CDR3 reads CASSVDPGGDTDTQYF. In DNA form, the CDR3 reads TGTGCCAGCAGCGTAGATCCCGGGGGGGACACAGATACGCAGTATTTT.

V usage is TRBV7-2 and J usage is TRBJ2-5; the D gene is possibly TRBD2 (6 bases). The CDR3 extends over 13 amino acids. V gave up 3 bases and J gave up 5 bases, with 10 bases separating them. Germline V gives CDR1 SGHTA, CDR2 FQGNSA. Written as DNA, the CDR3 is TGTGCCAGCAGCTTTAGCAGCGGGGAGACCCAGTACTTC. Protein product: CASSFSSGETQYF.

The rearrangement links TRBV6-2 or TRBV6-3 to TRBJ2-3, with 7 bases aligning to TRBD2. The V and J ends lost 3 bases and 7 bases, in that order; junction bases with no gene match: 13. Germline V lookup: CDR1 MNHEY, CDR2 SVGEGT. The CDR3 contains 16 residues. For the CDR3, the DNA is TGTGCCAGCAGTTATTGGGTGTCTAGCGGAGTTCATACGCAGTATTTT. It is translated as CASSYWVSSGVHTQYF.

Turning to this clone: A read error may produce the germline difference seen at one junction end. The chain has TRBV9 and TRBJ2-1; 14 nucleotides line up with TRBD2. Germline V lookup: CDR1 SGDLS, CDR2 YYNGEE. This CDR3 is 14 amino acids long. The CDR3 loop reads CASSDLGTSGGVIF. The CDR3 DNA reads TGTGCCAGCAGCGACCTAGGGACTAGCGGGGGTGTAATCTTC.

The CDR3 spells CASSPQGAKNIQYF. The CDR3 DNA is TGCGCCAGCAGCCCGCAGGGGGCCAAAAACATTCAGTACTTC. The chain is built from TRBV5-1 and TRBJ2-4; the D gene is possibly TRBD1 (6 bases). Germline loops: CDR1 SGHRS, CDR2 YFSETQ. The CDR3 sequence is 14 residues long. V shed 4 bases and J shed 1 base, with 9 bases lying between them.

This chain connects TRBV4-3 to TRBJ2-3; 11 bases are a match to TRBD2. The CDR3 loop spans 17 amino acids. Germline CDR1 and CDR2: LGHNA and YSLEER. V lost 2 bases to trimming and J lost 2 bases; unmatched junction nucleotides: 6. The CDR3 here is CASSQSAGLAATDTQYF. DNA of the CDR3: TGCGCCAGCAGCCAAAGTGCGGGACTAGCGGCCACAGATACGCAGTATTTT.

V and J are TRBV13 and TRBJ1-3; no definite D call. The V and J ends lost 5 bases and 4 bases respectively, with 12 bases between them. CDR3 length equals 14 residues. Germline assignment: CDR1 PRHDT and CDR2 FYEKMQ (reference sequence). The CDR3 loop reads CASSRQLSGNTIYF. DNA for the CDR3: TGTGCCAGCAGCCGGCAACTAAGCGGAAACACCATATATTTT.

The J gene is TRBJ2-2, the V gene TRBV10-3, with TRBD2 as a possible D gene (5 bases). This CDR3 is 18 amino acids long. The V end was cut by 6 bases, the J end by 2 bases, with 22 bases between. Germline lookup yields CDR1 ENHRY and CDR2 SYGVKD. The CDR3 region has the DNA TGTGCCATCAGCGGTGACCCTGCGGGCAGTATAAACACCGGGGAGCTGTTTTTT. Residues: CAISGDPAGSINTGELFF.

The CDR3 reads CASSRGQGTANYGYTF. The CDR3 DNA is TGTGCCAGCAGCAGGGGACAGGGGACAGCTAACTATGGCTACACCTTC. The gene calls are TRBV6-6 and TRBJ1-2; 10 bases fit TRBD1. This CDR3 comprises 16 residues. The V gene end was trimmed by 6 bases and the J gene end by 0 bases; junction bases not matched to a gene: 7. Germline CDR1 MNHNY, CDR2 SVGAGI (reference sequence).

The count of this clone is one. The V call is TRBV3-1 (or the pseudogene TRBV3-2), the J call TRBJ1-2; 7 positions match TRBD1. Germline loops: CDR1 LGHDT, CDR2 YNNKEL (reference sequence). This CDR3 spans 13 amino acids. V shed 6 bases, J shed 9 bases, and the junction held 10 bases outside the gene matches. CDR3 in amino acids: CASSQSDRNRYTF. DNA for the CDR3: TGTGCCAGCAGTCAGTCGGACAGGAACCGCTACACCTTC.

The V call is TRBV14, the J call TRBJ2-5; D uncertain. Germline CDR1 and CDR2: SGHDN and FVKESK. The CDR3 loop spans 14 amino acids. The V gene lost 0 bases and the J gene lost 6 bases, with 11 bases spanning the gap. CDR3 amino acids: CASSQEVGSQTQYF. CDR3 nucleotide sequence: TGTGCCAGCAGCCAAGAAGTCGGGTCCCAGACCCAGTACTTC.

The CDR3 here is CASRGGRTLRDTQYF. Here the CDR3 DNA reads TGTGCCAGCAGGGGGGGTCGTACGTTGAGGGATACGCAGTATTTT. The genes are TRBV2 and TRBJ2-3; D perhaps matches TRBD2 (6 bases). Between the trimmed V and J ends, which lost 6 bases and 6 bases, there was a span of 19 bases. Germline CDR1 reads SNHLY; CDR2 reads FYNNEI. CDR3 length: 15 amino acids.

The chain employs TRBV5-1 and TRBJ2-5, with TRBD2 matching over 8 bases. CDR3 length: 17 residues. Germline loops: CDR1 SGHRS, CDR2 YFSETQ. J lost 4 bases, V lost 7 bases, and 18 bases had no gene match. The CDR3 coding sequence is TGCGCCAGCGAAACCCACGGAGGGCTAGCGGGTGGAGAGACCCAGTACTTC. This encodes CASETHGGLAGGETQYF.

The table lists this clone with a few counts. The rearrangement joins TRBV24-1 to TRBJ1-1; 9 bases map to TRBD1. The CDR3 contains 15 residues. V lost 5 bases, J lost 5 bases, and 8 bases stayed unmatched. CDR1 is KGHDR and CDR2 is SFDVKD in the germline V gene. Written as DNA, the CDR3 is TGTGCCACCAGTGGTCCGGGACAGGGATCAACTGAAGCTTTCTTT. Its translation: CATSGPGQGSTEAFF.